This T cell receptor (beta chain) is drawn from a study of Graves' ophthalmopathy and Graves' hyperthyroidism. Broader study findings: In separating ophthalmopathy from stable hyperthyroidism, a 13-signature model achieved approximately 91% sensitivity and 70% to 83% specificity.

From RNA, the CDR3 regions of TCR beta chains were amplified and sequenced. HTBI-primed RT-PCR formed the first round, and a multiplex PCR formed the second. TCRdb called the multiplex PCR reads again in MiXCR, with one record for every CDR3 protein. The sample contains about 380,000 distinct CDR3 sequences, 15% of which appear only once. Germline CDR1 MNHEY, CDR2 SMNVEV (reference sequence). This CDR3 has 15 amino acids. Trimming removed 5 bases at V and 2 bases at J, with 13 bases between. At least ten counts were recorded for this clonotype. The antigen is unknown. The sequence was collected from a woman between 18 and 29 years old with stable Graves' hyperthyroidism. The rearrangement uses TRBV27 and TRBJ1-5, with D possibly being TRBD1 (5 bases). The sequencing sample was made of peripheral blood. Here the CDR3 DNA reads TGTGCCAGCAGTCCCCGGGACCTTGGCAATCAGCCCCAGCATTTT. Its protein is CASSPRDLGNQPQHF.